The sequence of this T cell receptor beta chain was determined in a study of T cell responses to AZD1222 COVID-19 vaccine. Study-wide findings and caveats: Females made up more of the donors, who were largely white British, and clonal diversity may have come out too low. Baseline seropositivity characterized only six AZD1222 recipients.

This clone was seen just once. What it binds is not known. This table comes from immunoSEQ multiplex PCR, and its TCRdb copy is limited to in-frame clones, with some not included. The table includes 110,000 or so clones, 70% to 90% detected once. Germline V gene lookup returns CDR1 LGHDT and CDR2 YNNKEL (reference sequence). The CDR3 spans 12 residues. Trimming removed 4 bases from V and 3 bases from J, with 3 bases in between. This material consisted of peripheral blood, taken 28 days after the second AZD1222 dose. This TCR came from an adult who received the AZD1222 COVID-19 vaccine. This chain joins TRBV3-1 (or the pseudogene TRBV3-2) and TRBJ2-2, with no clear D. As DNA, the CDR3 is TGTGCCAGCAGCCCTTACACCGGGGAGCTGTTTTTT. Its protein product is CASSPYTGELFF.